The T cell receptor (beta chain) under discussion was sequenced for a study of T cells in localized non-small cell lung cancer. As to this clone: Its antigen is currently unknown.

Study-wide results and limits: The appearance of a median approximately 57 of the top 100 tumor clones was seen in adjacent lung. Uninvolved adjacent lung had higher T cell clonality than tumor and all other tissues.

The V end was cut by 5 bases, the J end by 8 bases, with 12 bases between. This CDR3 contains 12 residues. Germline loops: CDR1 MNHEY, CDR2 SVGAGI. Clones were read by immunoSEQ multiplex PCR, and TCRdb kept only the in-frame ones, dropping some. This sample has over 35,000 clones, with 80% to 85% found just once. The sequence was obtained from a male donor at least 60 years old with stage II lung adenocarcinoma. Source: peripheral blood mononuclear cells, taken before any cancer treatment. J is TRBJ1-2 and V is TRBV6-5; tentative D call: TRBD1 (5 bases). The DNA for the CDR3 is TGTGCCAGCAGTCCCAACCAGGGAGGCTACACCTTC. Translation: CASSPNQGGYTF.